These 24 T cell receptor beta chains came from one sample sequenced in a study of tumor-infiltrating lymphocytes in primary liver carcinoma. TCR beta cDNA was reverse-transcribed from roughly 0.45 ug of total RNA. The reaction used a constant-region primer and ProtoScript II reverse transcriptase. Each TCR beta library was derived from three nested multiplex PCR rounds that employed slightly modified ARM-PCR. A C-beta reverse primer was combined with TRBV1-TRBV30 forward primers in the first two PCR rounds, and each round had 10 cycles. TCRdb reprocessed the multiplex PCR reads via MiXCR and lists one record per CDR3 protein. In the table there are just over 300,000 distinct CDR3 sequences, 50% to 75% of which are singletons. They got blood RNA out of unsorted whole blood and also pulled out germline DNA. Sequencing was carried out using peripheral blood. The receptors were gathered from a woman aged 25 to 45 with primary liver carcinoma and hepatitis B virus infection.

Regarding this clonotype: The junction shows a germline mismatch at one end, possibly a read error. The chain joins TRBV5-6 to TRBJ2-3, with a tentative D call TRBD1 (5 bases). This CDR3 has 15 residues. The germline gives CDR1 SGHDT, CDR2 YYEEEE. The CDR3 sequence: CASSLARASTDAQFF. CDR3 bases: TGTGCCAGCAGCTTGGCCAGGGCAAGCACAGATGCGCAGTTTTTT.

About this clonotype: With a much larger clone just one base away, this may be a read error. This chain joins TRBV12-3 or TRBV12-4 and TRBJ2-2; 12 positions match TRBD2. This CDR3 is 15 amino acids long. CDR3 DNA sequence: TGTGCCAGCAGCCGACTAGCGGGAGACACCGGGGAGCTGCTTTTT. Translating gives CASSRLAGDTGELLF.

The rearrangement joins TRBV21-1 to TRBJ2-3. TRBV21-1 is termed a pseudogene. The CDR3 covers 12 residues. The CDR3 DNA reads as TGTGCCAGCAGAGTCACCACAGATACGCAGTATTTT. This gives the protein CASRVTTDTQYF.

This clonotype appeared a single time. A junction boundary mismatches the germline segment, possibly from a read error. The rearrangement links TRBV7-9 to TRBJ2-5; D is uncertain. The CDR3 sequence is 10 residues long. In germline, CDR1 is SEHNR, CDR2 FQNEAQ (reference sequence). CDR3 sequence: CAGSPETQYF. The DNA for the CDR3 is TGTGCCGGCAGCCCGGAGACCCAGTACTTC.

V and J are TRBV6-4 and TRBJ2-3; D unresolved. V was trimmed by 0 bases and J by 2 bases, leaving 9 bases between them. The CDR3 has 15 residues. Germline assignment: CDR1 MRHNA and CDR2 SNTAGT. CDR3 amino acids: CASSDSERLTDTQYF. The CDR3 bases are TGTGCCAGCAGTGACTCCGAGCGCCTCACAGATACGCAGTATTTT.

This clonotype was detected many times. The chain is built from TRBV6-5 and TRBJ2-1; 11 bases map to TRBD2. Germline lookup yields CDR1 MNHEY and CDR2 SVGAGI. Unmatched junction bases numbered 9, after V lost 7 bases and J lost 7 bases. The CDR3 sequence is 15 residues long. CDR3 nucleotides: TGTGCCAGCACCCCCGGGACTAGCGGTCGGAATGAGCAGTTCTTC. It is translated as CASTPGTSGRNEQFF.

As for this clonotype: The CDR3 does not close with the conserved phenylalanine or tryptophan, likely indicating a read error. This chain uses TRBV4-2 with TRBJ1-2; D remains unclear. The germline gives CDR1 LGHNA, CDR2 YNFKEQ. V shed 0 bases and J shed 4 bases, with 15 bases lying between them. The length of the CDR3 is 16 residues. CDR3: CASSQDLAGLRYGYTV. Written as DNA, the CDR3 is TGTGCCAGCAGCCAAGATTTAGCAGGACTGCGCTATGGCTACACCGTC.

This clonotype was seen more than once but under ten times. The chain is built from TRBV7-8 and TRBJ2-1, with a possible D match to TRBD2 (5 bases). CDR1 and CDR2 (germline): SGHVS, FQNEAQ. V was cut by 1 base and J by 7 bases, with 11 bases left in between. The CDR3 has 14 amino acids. CDR3: CASSLGGVANEQFF. CDR3 in DNA: TGTGCCAGCAGCTTAGGGGGAGTGGCGAATGAGCAGTTCTTC.

V is TRBV12-3 or TRBV12-4 and J is TRBJ2-1; TRBD1 aligns across 7 bases. The V and J ends lost 1 base and 0 bases, in that order; junction bases with no gene match: 6. The CDR3 is 17 residues long. The CDR3 region is CASSLGTGRSSYNEQFF. CDR3 DNA sequence: TGTGCCAGCAGTTTAGGGACAGGTAGGAGCTCCTACAATGAGCAGTTCTTC.

This clonotype has just a few counts. The J gene is TRBJ2-1, the V gene TRBV29-1, with D possibly being TRBD2 (7 bases). Germline assignment: CDR1 SQVTM and CDR2 ANQGSEA. The CDR3 loop spans 21 amino acids. As DNA, the CDR3 is TGCACCGAATGGGGGCAGGGCGGGGGCGGTGTGACCAGCGGTGGGTACAATGAGCAGTTCTTC. This encodes CTEWGQGGGGVTSGGYNEQFF.

Of note for this clonotype: Since no conserved phenylalanine or tryptophan closes the CDR3, a read error is the likely cause. The chain carries TRBV11-3 and TRBJ1-1; TRBD1 matches 7 bases. In germline, CDR1 is SGHNT, CDR2 YENEEA. The CDR3 contains 15 residues. Unmatched junction bases numbered 8, after V lost 7 bases and J lost 0 bases. In DNA form, the CDR3 reads TGTGCCAGCAAAAGAGACAGGGCAGTGAACACTGAAGCTTTCTAT. Its translation is CASKRDRAVNTEAFY.

A word on this clonotype: A single base separates this from a much larger clone, so it may be a read error. This rearrangement joins TRBV29-1 to TRBJ2-3; D might be TRBD1 (5 bases). CDR1 is SQVTM and CDR2 is ANQGSEA in the germline V gene. This CDR3 region has 12 residues. The CDR3 sequence is CRVRQSTDTQYF. CDR3 nucleotides: TGCAGGGTCCGACAGAGCACAGATACGCAGTATTTT.

A remark on this clonotype: A clone one base away is much larger, so this may be a read error. This chain joins TRBV29-1 and TRBJ2-3; TRBD2 matches at 11 bases. Germline V CDR1 and CDR2: SQVTM, ANQGSEA. The CDR3 totals 15 residues. Here the CDR3 reads CTVEDTSGSGNTQYF. The CDR3, as DNA: TGCACCGTTGAAGACACTAGCGGGAGTGGAAATACGCAGTATTTT.

The table lists this clonotype with a few counts. Here the CDR3 reads CASSPVGTGQHEQYF. As DNA, the CDR3 is TGTGCCAGCAGCCCGGTGGGGACAGGGCAACACGAGCAGTACTTC. V is TRBV7-9 and J is TRBJ2-7, with 9 nucleotides matching TRBD1. V shed 5 bases, J shed 5 bases, and the junction held 10 bases outside the gene matches. Per germline, CDR1 SEHNR and CDR2 FQNEAQ (reference sequence). CDR3 length: 15 amino acids.

Note on this clonotype: A read error is possible here, since a much larger clone lies one base away. This rearrangement joins TRBV29-1 to TRBJ2-3; no reliable D call. CDR3 size: 11 residues. V gave up 6 bases and J gave up 3 bases, with 7 bases separating them. Germline assignment: CDR1 SQVTM and CDR2 ANQGSEA. The CDR3 sequence is CSVEATDTQYF. CDR3 DNA: TGCAGCGTCGAGGCAACAGATACGCAGTATTTT.

This clonotype was recorded a few times. One end of the junction is discordant with germline, which a read error may explain. The chain uses TRBV4-3 and TRBJ2-2, with 13 bases fitting TRBD2. Germline V gives CDR1 LGHNA, CDR2 YSLEER. The CDR3 sequence is 16 residues long. CDR3 in amino acids: CTSSHGLAGVSGELFF. CDR3 DNA sequence: TGCACCAGCAGCCACGGACTAGCGGGAGTCTCCGGGGAGCTGTTTTTT.

A remark on this clonotype: Being one base from a much bigger clone, this may be a read error. The V and J genes are TRBV29-1 and TRBJ2-1; 10 bases line up with TRBD2. This CDR3 has 15 residues. Germline CDR1 and CDR2: SQVTM and ANQGSEA. The CDR3: CRVGTELAGFNEQFF. The DNA of the CDR3 is TGCAGGGTTGGGACAGAACTAGCGGGATTCAATGAGCAGTTCTTC.

The genes are TRBV6-5 and TRBJ1-1, with 11 bases fitting TRBD1. After removal of 7 bases from V and 4 bases from J, the junction contained 11 bases not matched to a gene. CDR3 size: 16 residues. Germline V gene sequence: CDR1 MNHEY, CDR2 SVGAGI. CDR3 bases: TGTGCCAGCAAAGTTACTGGGACAGGGGGAACCACTGAAGCTTTCTTT. This encodes CASKVTGTGGTTEAFF.

The chain combines TRBV19 with TRBJ2-7, with D perhaps matching TRBD1 or TRBD2 (5 bases each). Germline CDR1 and CDR2: LNHDA and SQIVND (reference sequence). The CDR3 sequence is 15 residues long. Trimming shortened V by 2 bases and J by 3 bases, and 14 bases separated the two germline ends. CDR3 DNA sequence: TGTGCCAGTAGTATAAGCGCCTGGGGGAACTACGAGCAGTACTTC. It yields the protein CASSISAWGNYEQYF.

V usage is TRBV11-2 and J usage is TRBJ2-1; D not certain. Germline V lookup: CDR1 SGHAT, CDR2 FQNNGV. V dropped 2 bases and J dropped 6 bases, with 11 bases sitting between them. The CDR3 sequence is 14 residues long. This CDR3 reads CASSLIAKINEQFF. The CDR3 DNA follows: TGTGCCAGCAGCTTAATCGCGAAAATCAATGAGCAGTTCTTC.

This chain connects TRBV7-9 to TRBJ2-1; the match to TRBD1 covers 9 bases. V shed 0 bases, J shed 1 base, and the junction held 7 bases outside the gene matches. Germline values: CDR1 SEHNR, CDR2 FQNEAQ (reference sequence). The CDR3 length is 18 residues. The chain's CDR3 is CASSLAAGTGSSYNEQFF. The DNA for the CDR3 is TGTGCCAGCAGCTTAGCCGCGGGGACAGGGTCATCCTACAATGAGCAGTTCTTC.

On this clonotype: At one end, the junction sequence differs from germline, possibly due to a read error. The rearrangement links TRBV28 to TRBJ2-3, with 9 bases lining up with TRBD2. The CDR3 has 15 amino acids. The germline gives CDR1 MDHEN, CDR2 SYDVKM. CDR3 sequence (DNA): TGTACCAGCAGACCGATTAGCGGGAGTGCAGATACGCAGTATTTT. This sequence encodes CTSRPISGSADTQYF. Full variable domain (outside the CDR3, taken from reference TRBV28 and TRBJ2-3): DVKVTQSSRYLVKRTGEKVFLECVQDMDHENMFWYRQDPGLGLRLIYFSYDVKMKEKGDIPEGYSVSREKKERFSLILESASTNQTSMYLCTSRPISGSADTQYFGPGTRLTVL.

Turning to this clonotype: Compared with germline, one end of the junction differs, possibly owing to a read error. V and J are TRBV4-3 and TRBJ1-3; 7 bases map to TRBD1. The V gene's germline CDR1 is LGHNA and CDR2 YSLEER. The CDR3 loop spans 13 amino acids. CDR3 sequence: CANSTDRGNTIYF. The CDR3 region has the DNA TGCGCCAACAGCACGGACAGGGGAAACACCATATATTTT.

The CDR3 DNA reads TGTGCCAGTTCAGGGAGACAAGAGACCCAGTACTTC. As protein: CASSGRQETQYF. The chain is built from TRBV6-1 and TRBJ2-5; D may match TRBD1 or TRBD2 (5 bases each). V was cut by 9 bases and J by 2 bases, with 10 bases left in between. CDR1 and CDR2 from the germline V gene are MNHNS and SASEGT. This CDR3 spans 12 amino acids.